This record concerns one TCR beta chain sequence. The antigen is not known. Each PCR had synthetic TCR analog templates added to it as a spike-in. Some clones are missing from TCRdb's copy, which holds only in-frame ones; the method was immunoSEQ multiplex PCR. The sample consists of roughly 120,000 clones, around 85% of them appearing once. This record comes from a study of PD-L1 blockade in urothelial cancer. The wider study: Investigators checked blood 3 weeks (second dose) and 6 weeks after treatment start. Study results and caveats: Durable-benefit patients showed greater tumor-associated blood clone expansion at 3 weeks.

Germline CDR1 is MNHNS and CDR2 is SASEGT. The CDR3 totals 15 residues. After removal of 7 bases from V and 8 bases from J, the junction contained 11 bases not matched to a gene. Time point: pretreatment peripheral blood. All patients carried locally advanced or metastatic urothelial carcinoma. V is TRBV6-1 and J is TRBJ1-2, with 12 nucleotides matching TRBD1. The source material was PBMCs, sampled around atezolizumab (anti-PD-L1) treatment. This sequence originates from a man aged 45 to 65 with urothelial cancer. The CDR3 sequence is CASTGVGTGGLGYTF. CDR3 DNA sequence: TGTGCCAGCACGGGGGTTGGGACAGGGGGCTTGGGCTACACCTTC.